Listed here is a single T cell receptor beta chain. Antigen unknown. These data belong to a study of T cell responses to AZD1222 COVID-19 vaccine. General study points: Across spike, vaccine-associated CD4 TCRs were found, dominant at 160-218 and 743-854. Donors skewed white British and female; clonal diversity was possibly underestimated. After the peak T cell response, and only then, were repertoires sampled.

Generated by immunoSEQ multiplex PCR, the TCRdb table keeps only in-frame clones and is missing some. Of about 150,000 clones in the sample, around 90% were seen once. Looked up from germline, CDR1 is MNHEY and CDR2 is SVGEGT. The length of the CDR3 is 16 residues. Unmatched junction bases numbered 5, after V lost 2 bases and J lost 4 bases. The sample consisted of peripheral blood, taken 28 days after the second dose of the MenACWY control vaccine. V and J are TRBV6-2 or TRBV6-3 and TRBJ2-2; TRBD1 matches at 9 bases. This receptor was obtained from an adult who received the MenACWY meningococcal vaccine as a control. The CDR3 coding sequence is TGTGCCAGCAGTTACCGGGACAGGGTCCTCACCGGGGAGCTGTTTTTT. Its translation: CASSYRDRVLTGELFF.